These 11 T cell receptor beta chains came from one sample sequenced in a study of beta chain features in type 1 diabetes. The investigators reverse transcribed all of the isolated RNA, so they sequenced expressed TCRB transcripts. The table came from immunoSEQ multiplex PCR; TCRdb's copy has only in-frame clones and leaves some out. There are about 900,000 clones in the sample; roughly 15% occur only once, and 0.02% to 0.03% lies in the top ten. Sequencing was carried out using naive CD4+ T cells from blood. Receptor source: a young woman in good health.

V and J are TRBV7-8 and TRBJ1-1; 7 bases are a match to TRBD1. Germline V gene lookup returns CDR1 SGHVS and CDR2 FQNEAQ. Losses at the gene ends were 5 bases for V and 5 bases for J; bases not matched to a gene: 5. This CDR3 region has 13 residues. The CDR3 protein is CASSQGGRTEAFF. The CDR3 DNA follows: TGTGCCAGCAGCCAGGGGGGGAGAACTGAAGCTTTCTTT. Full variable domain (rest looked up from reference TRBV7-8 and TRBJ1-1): GAGVSQSPRYKVAKRGQDVALRCDPISGHVSLFWYQQALGQGPEFLTYFQNEAQLDKSGLPSDRFFAERPEGSVSTLKIQRTQQEDSAVYLCASSQGGRTEAFFGQGTRLTVV.

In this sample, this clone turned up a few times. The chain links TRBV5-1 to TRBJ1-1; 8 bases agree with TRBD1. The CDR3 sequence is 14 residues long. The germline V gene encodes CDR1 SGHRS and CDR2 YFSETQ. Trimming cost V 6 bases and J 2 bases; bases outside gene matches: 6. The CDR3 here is CASTGQGYNTEAFF. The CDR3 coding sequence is TGCGCCAGCACCGGACAGGGTTATAACACTGAAGCTTTCTTT.

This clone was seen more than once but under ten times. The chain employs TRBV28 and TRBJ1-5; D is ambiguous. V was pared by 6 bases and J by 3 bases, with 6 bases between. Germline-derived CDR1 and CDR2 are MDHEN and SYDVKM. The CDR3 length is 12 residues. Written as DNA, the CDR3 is TGTGCCAGCAGGGAATACAATCAGCCCCAGCATTTT. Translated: CASREYNQPQHF.

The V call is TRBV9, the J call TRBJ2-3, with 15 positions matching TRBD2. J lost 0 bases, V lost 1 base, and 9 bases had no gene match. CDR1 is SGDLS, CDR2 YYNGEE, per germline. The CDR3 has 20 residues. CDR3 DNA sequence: TGTGCCAGCAGCGTACGGGGACTAGCGGGAGGAGGGGGAAGCACAGATACGCAGTATTTT. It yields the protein CASSVRGLAGGGGSTDTQYF.

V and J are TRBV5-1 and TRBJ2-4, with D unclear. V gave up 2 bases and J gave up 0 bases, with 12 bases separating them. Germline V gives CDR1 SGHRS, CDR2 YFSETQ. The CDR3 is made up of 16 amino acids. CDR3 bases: TGCGCCAGCAGCTTAACCATCACCCTAGCCAAAAACATTCAGTACTTC. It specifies CASSLTITLAKNIQYF.

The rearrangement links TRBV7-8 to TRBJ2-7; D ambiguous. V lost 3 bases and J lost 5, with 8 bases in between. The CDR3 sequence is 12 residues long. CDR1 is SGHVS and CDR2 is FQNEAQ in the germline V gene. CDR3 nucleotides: TGTGCCAGCAGCTTGGTAGGAAACGAGCAGTACTTC. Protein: CASSLVGNEQYF.

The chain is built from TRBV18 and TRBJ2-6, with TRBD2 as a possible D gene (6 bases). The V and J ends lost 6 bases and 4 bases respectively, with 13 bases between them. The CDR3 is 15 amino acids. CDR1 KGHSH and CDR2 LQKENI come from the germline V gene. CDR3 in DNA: TGTGCCAGCTCCACTGCGGGGTCGGGGGCCAACGTCCTGACTTTC. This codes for CASSTAGSGANVLTF.

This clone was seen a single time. This chain's CDR3 is CASSPRAFSGLAFF. In DNA form, the CDR3 reads TGTGCCAGCAGCCCAAGGGCCTTCTCCGGTTTGGCTTTCTTT. The chain employs TRBV11-2 and TRBJ1-1; no clear D gene. Germline loops: CDR1 SGHAT, CDR2 FQNNGV. The V and J ends lost 5 bases and 11 bases respectively, with 21 bases between them. The CDR3 runs 14 residues.

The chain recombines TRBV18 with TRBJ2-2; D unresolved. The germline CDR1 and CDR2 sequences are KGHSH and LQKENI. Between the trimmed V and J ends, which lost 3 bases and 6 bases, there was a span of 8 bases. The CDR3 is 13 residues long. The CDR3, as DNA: TGTGCCAGCTCACCTGGAATTCCCGGGGAGCTGTTTTTT. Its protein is CASSPGIPGELFF.

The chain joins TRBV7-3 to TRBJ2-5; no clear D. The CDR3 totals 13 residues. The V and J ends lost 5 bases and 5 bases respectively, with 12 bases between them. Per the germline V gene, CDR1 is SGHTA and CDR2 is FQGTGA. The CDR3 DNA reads TGTGCCAGCAGCCCCTCGGGTAGGGAGACCCAGTACTTC. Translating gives CASSPSGRETQYF.

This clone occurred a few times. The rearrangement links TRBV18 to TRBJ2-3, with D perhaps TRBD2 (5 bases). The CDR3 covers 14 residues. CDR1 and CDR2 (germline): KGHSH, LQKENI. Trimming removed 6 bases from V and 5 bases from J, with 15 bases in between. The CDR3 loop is CASSLGLAGDTQYF. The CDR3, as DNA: TGTGCCAGCTCCCTCGGATTGGCGGGAGATACGCAGTATTTT.